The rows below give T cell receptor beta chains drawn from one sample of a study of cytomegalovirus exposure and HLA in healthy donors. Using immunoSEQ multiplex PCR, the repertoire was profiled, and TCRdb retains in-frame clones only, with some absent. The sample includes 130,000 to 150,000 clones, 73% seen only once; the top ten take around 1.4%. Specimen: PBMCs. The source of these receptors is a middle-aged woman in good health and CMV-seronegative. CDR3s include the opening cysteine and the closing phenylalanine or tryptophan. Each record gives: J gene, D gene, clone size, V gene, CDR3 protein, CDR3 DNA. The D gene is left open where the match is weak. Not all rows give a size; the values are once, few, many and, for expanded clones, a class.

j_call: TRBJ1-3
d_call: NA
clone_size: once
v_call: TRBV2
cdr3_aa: CASSEQRGTGNTIYF
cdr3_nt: TGTGCCAGCAGTGAACAGCGGGGGACTGGAAACACCATATATTTT

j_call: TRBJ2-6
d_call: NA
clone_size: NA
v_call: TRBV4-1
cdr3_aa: CASSLFGHGAANVLTF
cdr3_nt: TGCGCCAGCAGCCTCTTTGGACATGGCGCGGCCAACGTCCTGACTTTC

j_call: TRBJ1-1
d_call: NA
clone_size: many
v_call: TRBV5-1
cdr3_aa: CASSLRGNTEAFF
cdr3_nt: TGCGCCAGCAGCTTGAGGGGGAACACTGAAGCTTTCTTT

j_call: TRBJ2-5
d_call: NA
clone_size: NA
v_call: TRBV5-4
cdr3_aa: CASSIGVQQETQYF
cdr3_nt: TGTGCCAGCAGCATCGGGGTGCAGCAAGAGACCCAGTACTTC

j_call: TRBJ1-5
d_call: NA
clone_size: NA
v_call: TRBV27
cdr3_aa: CASRPGVGNQPQHF
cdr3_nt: TGTGCCAGCAGGCCAGGGGTGGGCAATCAGCCCCAGCATTTT

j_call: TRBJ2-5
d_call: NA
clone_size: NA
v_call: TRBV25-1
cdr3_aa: CASSGHGGETQYF
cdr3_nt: TGTGCCAGCAGTGGACACGGGGGAGAGACCCAGTACTTC

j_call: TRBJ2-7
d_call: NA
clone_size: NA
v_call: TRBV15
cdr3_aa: CATSRAGVYGSYEQYF
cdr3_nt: TGTGCCACCAGCAGAGCAGGGGTTTACGGCTCCTACGAGCAGTACTTC

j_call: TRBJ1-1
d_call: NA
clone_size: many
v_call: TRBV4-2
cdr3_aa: CASSPKRGTEAFF
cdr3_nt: TGTGCCAGCAGCCCTAAACGGGGCACTGAAGCTTTCTTT

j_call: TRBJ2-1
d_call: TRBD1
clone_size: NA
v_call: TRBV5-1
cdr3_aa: CASSLDVSGQGAHEQFF
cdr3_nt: TGCGCCAGCAGCTTGGATGTATCGGGACAGGGGGCCCATGAGCAGTTCTTC

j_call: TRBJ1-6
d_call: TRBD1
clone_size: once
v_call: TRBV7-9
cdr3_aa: CASSFPGQGPKVNSPLHF
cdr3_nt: TGTGCCAGCAGCTTTCCGGGACAGGGACCCAAGGTCAATTCACCCCTCCACTTT

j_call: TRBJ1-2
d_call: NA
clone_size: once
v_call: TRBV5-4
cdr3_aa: CASSLVVDNGYTF
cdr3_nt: TGTGCCAGCAGCTTGGTAGTCGACAATGGCTACACCTTC

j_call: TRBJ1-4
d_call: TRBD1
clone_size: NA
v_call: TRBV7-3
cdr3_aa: CASSLGPGQGNEKLFF
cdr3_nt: TGTGCCAGCAGCTTAGGTCCGGGACAGGGTAATGAAAAACTGTTTTTT

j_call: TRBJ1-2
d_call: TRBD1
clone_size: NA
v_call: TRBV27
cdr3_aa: CASRDRVYGYTF
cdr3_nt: TGTGCCAGCCGGGACAGGGTCTATGGCTACACCTTC

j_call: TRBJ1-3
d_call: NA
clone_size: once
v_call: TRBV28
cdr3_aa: CASSEEGSSGNTIYF
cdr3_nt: TGTGCCAGTTCGGAGGAGGGGTCCTCTGGAAACACCATATATTTT

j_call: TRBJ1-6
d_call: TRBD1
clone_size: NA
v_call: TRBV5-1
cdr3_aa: CASSLGDSYSPLHF
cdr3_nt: TGCGCCAGCAGCTTGGGGGACAGTTATTCACCCCTCCACTTT

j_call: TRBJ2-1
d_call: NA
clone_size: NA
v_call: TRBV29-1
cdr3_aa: CSANRGGVRSEQFF
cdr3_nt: TGCAGCGCGAACAGGGGGGGGGTCCGTAGTGAGCAGTTCTTC

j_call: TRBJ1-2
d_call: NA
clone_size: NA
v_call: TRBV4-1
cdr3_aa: CASSQVGRPNYGYTF
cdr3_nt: TGCGCCAGCAGCCAAGTTGGCAGGCCTAACTATGGCTACACCTTC

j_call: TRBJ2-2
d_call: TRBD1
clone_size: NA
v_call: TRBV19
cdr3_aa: CASRPGTGGTGELFF
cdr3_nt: TGTGCCAGTAGACCCGGGACAGGGGGGACCGGGGAGCTGTTTTTT

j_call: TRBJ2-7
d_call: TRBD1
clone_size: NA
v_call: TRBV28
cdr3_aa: CASTSGTGGYEQYF
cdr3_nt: TGTGCCAGCACATCCGGGACAGGGGGCTACGAGCAGTACTTC

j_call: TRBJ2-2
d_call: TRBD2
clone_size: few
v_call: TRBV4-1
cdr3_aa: CASSQELAGGNTGELFF
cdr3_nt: TGCGCCAGCAGCCAAGAACTAGCGGGGGGAAACACCGGGGAGCTGTTTTTT

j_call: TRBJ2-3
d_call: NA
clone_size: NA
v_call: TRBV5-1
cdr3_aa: CASLPTGGQGDTQYF
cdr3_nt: TGCGCCAGCCTTCCTACCGGGGGGCAAGGAGATACGCAGTATTTT

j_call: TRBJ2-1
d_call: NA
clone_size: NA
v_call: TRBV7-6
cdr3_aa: CASGTVEQFF
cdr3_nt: TGTGCCAGCGGGACTGTGGAGCAGTTCTTC

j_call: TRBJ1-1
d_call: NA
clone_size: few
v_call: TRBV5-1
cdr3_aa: CASSLQGGDTEAFF
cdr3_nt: TGCGCCAGCAGCTTACAGGGTGGGGACACTGAAGCTTTCTTT

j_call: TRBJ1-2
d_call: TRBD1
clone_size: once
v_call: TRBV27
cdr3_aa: CASSPGTGGYTF
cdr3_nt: TGTGCCAGCAGTCCCGGGACAGGTGGCTACACCTTC

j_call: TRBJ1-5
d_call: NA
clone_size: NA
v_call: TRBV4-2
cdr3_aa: CASSQEDGGTQPQHF
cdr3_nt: TGTGCCAGCAGCCAAGAAGACGGGGGAACTCAGCCCCAGCATTTT

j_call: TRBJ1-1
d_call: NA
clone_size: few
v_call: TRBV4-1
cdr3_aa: CASSHPMGHSTEAFF
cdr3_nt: TGCGCCAGCAGCCATCCCATGGGGCATAGCACTGAAGCTTTCTTT

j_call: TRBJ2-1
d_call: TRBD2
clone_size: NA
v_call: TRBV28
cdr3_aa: CASSLERTSGGESSYNEQFF
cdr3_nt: TGTGCCAGCAGTTTAGAGCGGACTAGCGGGGGTGAAAGCTCCTACAATGAGCAGTTCTTC

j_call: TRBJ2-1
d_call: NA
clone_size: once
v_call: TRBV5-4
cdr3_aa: CASSTGISYNEQFF
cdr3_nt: TGTGCCAGCAGCACCGGGATTTCCTACAATGAGCAGTTCTTC

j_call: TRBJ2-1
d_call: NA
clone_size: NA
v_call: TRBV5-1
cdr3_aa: CASSSRGTGTTNEQFF
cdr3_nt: TGCGCCAGCAGCTCCAGGGGAACGGGCACTACCAATGAGCAGTTCTTC

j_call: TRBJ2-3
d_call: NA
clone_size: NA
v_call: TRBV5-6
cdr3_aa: CASKRETDTQYF
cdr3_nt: TGTGCCAGCAAACGGGAGACAGATACGCAGTATTTT

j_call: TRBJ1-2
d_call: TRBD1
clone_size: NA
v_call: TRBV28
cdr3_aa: CASSSTGEHGYTF
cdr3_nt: TGTGCCAGCAGTTCTACAGGGGAGCATGGCTACACCTTC

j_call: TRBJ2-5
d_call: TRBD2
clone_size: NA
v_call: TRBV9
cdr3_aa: CASSVAWGTTYGTQYF
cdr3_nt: TGTGCCAGCAGCGTAGCTTGGGGGACTACCTACGGGACCCAGTACTTC

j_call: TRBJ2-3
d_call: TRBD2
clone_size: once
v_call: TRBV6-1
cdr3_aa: CASSAGGVVDTQYF
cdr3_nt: TGTGCCAGCAGTGCGGGAGGGGTCGTAGATACGCAGTATTTT

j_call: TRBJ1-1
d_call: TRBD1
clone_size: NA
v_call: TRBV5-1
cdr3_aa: CASSPQGAGVTEAFF
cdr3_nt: TGCGCCAGCAGCCCTCAGGGGGCAGGAGTCACTGAAGCTTTCTTT

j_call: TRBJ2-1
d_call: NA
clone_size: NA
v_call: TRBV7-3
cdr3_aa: CASSQNSGSYNEQFF
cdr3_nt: TGTGCCAGCAGCCAAAACAGCGGTTCCTACAATGAGCAGTTCTTC

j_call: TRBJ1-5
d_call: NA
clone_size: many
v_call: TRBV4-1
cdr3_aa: CASSQEAETGWGYSNQPQHF
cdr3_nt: TGCGCCAGCAGCCAAGAAGCAGAAACAGGGTGGGGTTATAGCAATCAGCCCCAGCATTTT

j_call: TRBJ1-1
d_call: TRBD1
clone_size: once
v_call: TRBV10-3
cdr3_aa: CAISLTGGNPEAFF
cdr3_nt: TGTGCCATCAGTCTTACAGGGGGCAACCCTGAAGCTTTCTTT

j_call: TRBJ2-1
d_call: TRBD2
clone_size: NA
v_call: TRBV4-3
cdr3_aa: CASSQEGQKGAGGLIEQFF
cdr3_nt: TGCGCCAGCAGCCAAGAAGGGCAGAAGGGAGCGGGGGGGCTTATTGAGCAGTTCTTC

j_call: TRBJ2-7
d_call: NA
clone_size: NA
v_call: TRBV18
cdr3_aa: CASSPGGPSEQYF
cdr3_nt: TGTGCCAGCTCACCGGGGGGGCCCAGCGAGCAGTACTTC

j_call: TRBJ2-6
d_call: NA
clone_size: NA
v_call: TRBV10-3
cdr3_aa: CAISEQAISGANVLTF
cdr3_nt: TGTGCCATCAGTGAGCAAGCAATCTCTGGGGCCAACGTCCTGACTTTC